This T cell receptor beta chain emerged from a study of post-analysis software for immune sequencing data. About the study: Relapsing-remitting, secondary progressive and progressive-relapsing forms made up the multiple sclerosis disease courses. General study points: Patients carried a few TRBV segments more frequently than controls did, and TRBV5-6, TRBV5-1 and TRBV20-1 were among them. Controls significantly exceeded multiple sclerosis patients in normalized Chao1 diversity. Samples sharing a preparation batch grouped tightly together when assessed by F measure.

With 5 bases clipped from V and 1 base from J, the junction kept 17 bases outside the gene matches. The CDR3 totals 19 residues. Unique molecular identifiers tagged the TCR beta cDNA libraries. T cells numbering about 0.85 to 10 million gave rise to roughly 0.5 million cDNA molecules. Each CDR3 protein is one row after TCRdb ran MiXCR on the PCR reads. This sample has 650,000 to 850,000 distinct CDR3 sequences, with 46% found just once. On this clonotype itself: The target antigen is unknown.

The V and J genes are TRBV12-3 or TRBV12-4 and TRBJ2-7, with TRBD2 identical over 10 bases. The TCR was taken from a girl between 5 and 17 years old with multiple sclerosis. The sample taken for sequencing was blood. CDR3 DNA: TGTGCCAGCAGTCCCAGCAGCCCATCCCTAGCGGGAGTTTCCTACGAGCAGTACTTC. Translating gives CASSPSSPSLAGVSYEQYF.